This TCR beta chain was captured by sequencing in a study of cytomegalovirus exposure and HLA in healthy donors. Study-wide findings and caveats: Later, TCR association rates were found to vary by HLA locus, highest for DRB1 and lowest for HLA-C. According to the study, 160 or so TCR beta chains were cytomegalovirus-associated.

With respect to this clone: The antigen remains unidentified.

PCR involved 60 Vbeta and 13 Jbeta primers. Here immunoSEQ multiplex PCR was the method, and the copy in TCRdb shows in-frame clones only, minus some. The repertoire holds some 130,000 clones, with approximately 61% as singletons. This CDR3 comprises 12 residues. In germline, CDR1 is LNHDA, CDR2 SQIVND (reference sequence). Trimming cost V 7 bases and J 9 bases, with 16 bases left between them. This receptor was identified in a human donor in good health. The chain couples TRBV19 to TRBJ2-7; D remains ambiguous. The sequenced material came from PBMCs. The CDR3 nucleotides read TGTGCCAGTACCCAGCGTAGCCATCGGCAGTACTTC. Its protein product is CASTQRSHRQYF.